This TCR beta chain is from a study of CXCR3-negative and CXCR3-positive naive CD8 T cells. This CDR3 has 11 amino acids. Germline assignment: CDR1 SGHAT and CDR2 FQNNGV. It was by 5' RACE with UMI labels that the TRB cDNA libraries were prepared. TCRdb re-called the 5' RACE reads and catalogs CDR3 proteins one per entry, DNA excluded. The listing contains about 94,000 distinct CDR3 sequences. Findings and caveats of the study: Hydrophobicity of TRB CDR3s was greater in CXCR3-positive naive cells than in CXCR3-negative naive cells.

About this clonotype itself: Its antigen is unidentified.

This receptor was identified in a human donor in good health. Some clones in this sample may be carry-over from other donors' samples. The V gene is TRBV11-2, the J gene TRBJ2-3; the TCRdb call, TRBD1, lacks DNA for checking. Input material: naive CXCR3+ CD8+ T cells from blood. Subset described: CD45RO-CCR7+CD27+CD95- naive CD8+ T cells expressing CXCR3 (TNR3+). CDR3 loop: CASSVAGLQYF.